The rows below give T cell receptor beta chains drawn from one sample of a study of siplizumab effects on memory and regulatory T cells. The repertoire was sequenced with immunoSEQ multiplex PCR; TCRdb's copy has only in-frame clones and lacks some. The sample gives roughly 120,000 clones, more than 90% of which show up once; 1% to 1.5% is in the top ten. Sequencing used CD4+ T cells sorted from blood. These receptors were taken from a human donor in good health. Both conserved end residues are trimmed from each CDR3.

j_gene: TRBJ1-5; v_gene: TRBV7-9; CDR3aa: ASSLNGGFSNQPQH
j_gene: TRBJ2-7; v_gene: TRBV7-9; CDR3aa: ATARGDLRPEQY
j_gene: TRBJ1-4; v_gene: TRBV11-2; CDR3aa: ASSLDGTQGEKLF
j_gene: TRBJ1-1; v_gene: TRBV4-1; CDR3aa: ASSLQMNTEAF
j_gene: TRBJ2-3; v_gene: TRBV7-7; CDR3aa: ASSPGDSETDTQY
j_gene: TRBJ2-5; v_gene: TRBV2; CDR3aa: ASSKERFTQY
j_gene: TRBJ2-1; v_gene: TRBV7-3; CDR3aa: ASSPGNSYNEQF
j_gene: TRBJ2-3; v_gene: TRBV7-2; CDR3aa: ASSPGHSTDTQY
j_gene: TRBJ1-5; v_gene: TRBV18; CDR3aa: ASSSTTGREQPQH
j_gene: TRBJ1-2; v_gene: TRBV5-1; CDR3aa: ASSLAGIGRKINYGYT